The entry that follows covers one T cell receptor (beta chain) sequence. What it binds is not known. Per germline, CDR1 SGHAT and CDR2 FQNNGV. The length of the CDR3 is 18 residues. Between the trimmed V and J ends, which lost 4 bases and 3 bases, there was a span of 22 bases. The sample belongs to a study of blood T cells in healthy people across ages. Study-wide results and caveats: Shifts in expanded clonotypes may have been confounded by donor CMV status, which was unknown.

For the second PCR, which ran for roughly 6 to 12 cycles, a sample-barcoded 5' primer and a J-beta primer mix were used. Template switching added a 12-random-nucleotide identifier to every cDNA molecule. TCRdb called the 5' RACE reads again in MiXCR, with one record for every CDR3 protein. Seen here are about 580,000 distinct CDR3 sequences, around half observed once, and the top ten hold 20% to 25%. Donors each provided around 9 milliliters of peripheral blood. Sequenced: blood. The chain recombines TRBV11-2 with TRBJ2-1; no definite D call. The TCR sequence derives from an older man in good health. The CDR3: CASSSQGADLSRYNEQFF. In nucleotides, the CDR3 is TGTGCCAGCAGCTCTCAAGGCGCGGACCTTTCCCGCTACAATGAGCAGTTCTTC.